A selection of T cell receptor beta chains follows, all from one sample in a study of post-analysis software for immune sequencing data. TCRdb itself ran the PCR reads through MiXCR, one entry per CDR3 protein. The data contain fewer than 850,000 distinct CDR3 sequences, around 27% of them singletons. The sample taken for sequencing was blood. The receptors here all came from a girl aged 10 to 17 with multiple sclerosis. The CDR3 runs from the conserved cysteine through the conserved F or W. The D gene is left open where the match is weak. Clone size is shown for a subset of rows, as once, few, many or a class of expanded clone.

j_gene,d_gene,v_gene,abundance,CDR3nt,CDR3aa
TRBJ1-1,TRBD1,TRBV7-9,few,TGTGCCAGCAGCCCTTGGACAGGCGGGCTGAACACTGAAGCTTTCTTT,CASSPWTGGLNTEAFF
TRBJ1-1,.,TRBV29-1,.,TGCAGCGTTGATTATTTTTTCGGGGGGCCACTGAACACTGAAGCTTTCTTT,CSVDYFFGGPLNTEAFF
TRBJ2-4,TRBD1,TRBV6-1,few,TGTGCCAGCAGAGACAGGGTGGGGGCCAAAAACATTCAGTACTTC,CASRDRVGAKNIQYF
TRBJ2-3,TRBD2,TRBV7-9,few,TGTGCCAGCAGTCGGTTAGCGGGAGAGAGTTTCACAGATACGCAGTATTTT,CASSRLAGESFTDTQYF
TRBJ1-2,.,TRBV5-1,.,TGCGCCAGCAGCTCGGACATTATCCAAGGGTACTATGGCTACACCTTC,CASSSDIIQGYYGYTF
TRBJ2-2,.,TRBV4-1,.,TGCGCCAGCAGCCAAGACCCGATCCCGCGGGAGCTGTTTTTT,CASSQDPIPRELFF
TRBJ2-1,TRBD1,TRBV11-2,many,TGTGCCAGCAGTTTGGGACAGGGTGATGAGCAGTTCTTC,CASSLGQGDEQFF
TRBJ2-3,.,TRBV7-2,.,TGTGCCAGCAGCTTAGTGGTAGGGCCAGATACGCAGTATTTT,CASSLVVGPDTQYF
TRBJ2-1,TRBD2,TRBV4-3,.,TGCGCCAGCAGCCACATATCGACTAGCGGGACATACAATGAGCAGTTCTTC,CASSHISTSGTYNEQFF
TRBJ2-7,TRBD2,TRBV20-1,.,TGCAGTGCGGAGGGGGGACTAGCGGGCTCCTACGAGCAGTACTTC,CSAEGGLAGSYEQYF
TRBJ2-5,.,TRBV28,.,TGTGCCAGCAGCTTGGAGGGCCTTGAAGAGCAGTACTTC,CASSLEGLEEQYF
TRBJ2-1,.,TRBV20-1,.,TGCAGTGTCAGGGGTTGGGGCAGACAAGAGACCCAGTTCTTC,CSVRGWGRQETQFF
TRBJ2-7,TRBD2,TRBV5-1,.,TGCGCCAGCGGTTGGACTAGCACCACCCGTCACGAGCAGTACTTC,CASGWTSTTRHEQYF
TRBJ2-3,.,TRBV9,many,TGTGCCAGCAGCGGCACGGGGGGCACAGATACGCAGTATTTT,CASSGTGGTDTQYF
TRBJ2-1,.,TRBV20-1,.,TGCAGTGCTAGAGATCTAATTATGAGCGTCCTCAATGAGCAGTTCTTC,CSARDLIMSVLNEQFF
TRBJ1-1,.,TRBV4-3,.,TGCGCCAGCAGCCAAGAGCGGGTGCGGAGCACTGAAGCTTTCTTT,CASSQERVRSTEAFF
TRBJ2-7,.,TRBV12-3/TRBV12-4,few,TGTGCCAGCAGTTTGGAAGGGGGGCGGTTAGAGCAGTACTTC,CASSLEGGRLEQYF
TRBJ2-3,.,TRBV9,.,TGTGCCCCCCTGAGCGGCACAGATACGCAGTATTTT,CAPLSGTDTQYF